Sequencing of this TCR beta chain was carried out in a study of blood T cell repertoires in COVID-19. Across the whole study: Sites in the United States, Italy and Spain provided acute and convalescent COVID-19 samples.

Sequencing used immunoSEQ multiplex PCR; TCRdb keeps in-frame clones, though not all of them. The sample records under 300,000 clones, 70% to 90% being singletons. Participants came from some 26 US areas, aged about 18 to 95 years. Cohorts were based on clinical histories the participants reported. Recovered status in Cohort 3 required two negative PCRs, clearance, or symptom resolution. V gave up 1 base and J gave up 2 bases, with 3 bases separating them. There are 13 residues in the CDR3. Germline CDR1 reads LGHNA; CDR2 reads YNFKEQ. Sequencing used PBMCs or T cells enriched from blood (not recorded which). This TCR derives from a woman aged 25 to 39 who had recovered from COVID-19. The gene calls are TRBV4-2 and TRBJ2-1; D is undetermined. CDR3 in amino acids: CASSQGPYNEQFF. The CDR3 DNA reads TGTGCCAGCAGCCAAGGGCCCTACAATGAGCAGTTCTTC.